Listed here is a single T cell receptor beta chain. These data are taken from a study of T cells expressing NK-cell markers. Reprocessing the 5' RACE reads, TCRdb reports a single entry for every CDR3 protein and omits DNA. The repertoire table contains under 200,000 distinct CDR3 sequences. The CDR3 is 13 residues long. Germline loops: CDR1 SEHNR, CDR2 FQNEAQ (reference sequence). The sequencing input was blood T cells: a sorted CD56 or NKG2C T cell subset, CD4+ or CD8+ T cells, or bulk PBMC T cells (not recorded which). This sequence was found in a woman aged 18 to 75 in good health. The V gene is TRBV7-9, the J gene TRBJ2-5. The CDR3: CASSLRKEETQYF.